This T cell receptor beta chain was observed in a study of identical twins. Overall study findings and caveats: The authors noted that invariant MAIT and iNKT cells could partly confound zero-insertion analyses.

TCRdb re-called the 5' RACE reads through MiXCR, storing one row per CDR3 protein. The sample lists about 530,000 distinct CDR3 sequences, approximately 14% seen once, with about 0.47% in the top ten. Points on this clonotype: Its antigen is still unknown.

These data also formed part of another study, on yellow fever vaccine responses in identical twins.

The clonotype was recovered from a woman between 18 and 29 years old in good health. Sequenced: CD4+ T cells sorted from blood.

The CDR3 reads CASSPSGGVGTEQYV. The CDR3 region has the DNA TGTGCCAGCAGCCCTAGTGGGGGTGTGGGTACTGAGCAGTACGTC. This chain joins TRBV5-5 and TRBJ2-7; either TRBD1 or TRBD2 may supply D (5 bases each). Trimming removed 4 bases at V and 7 bases at J, with 21 bases between. CDR1 SGHKS and CDR2 YYEKEE come from the germline V gene (reference sequence). This CDR3 has 15 residues.